This T cell receptor (beta chain) was captured in a study of lung T cells in sarcoidosis with Löfgren's syndrome. Whole-study results and caveats: TRAV12-1 preferentially paired with TRBV2, with homologous CDR3s. Multiple Löfgren's syndrome patients reportedly shared TRAV12-1 and TRBV2 CDR3 motifs. TRAV12-1 and TRBV2 were reportedly most expanded in Löfgren's patients.

CDR3 length equals 13 residues. Germline V gene lookup returns CDR1 KGHDR and CDR2 SFDVKD. Remarks on this clonotype: Its specificity is not known. A much larger clone sits a single nucleotide away, making a read error possible.

One entry per CDR3 protein results from TCRdb running MiXCR on the reads. The table lists roughly 63,000 distinct CDR3 sequences, over 20% of them singletons, with 2.3% in the top ten. V gene TRBV24-1 combines with J gene TRBJ2-5; D could derive from TRBD1 or TRBD2 (5 bases each). The source material was CD4+ T cells from PBMCs. The receptor was derived from a human donor with sarcoidosis (Löfgren's syndrome or another form), or a control subject (not recorded which). In nucleotides, the CDR3 is TGTGCCACCAGTGACCGGGACGGAGAGGCCCAGTACTTC. Translation gives CATSDRDGEAQYF.